These T cell receptor beta chains were read from a single sample in a study of PD-L1 blockade in urothelial cancer. The method was immunoSEQ multiplex PCR; TCRdb's version includes in-frame clones alone and lacks a portion of them. The table lists about 49,000 clones, more than 65% of them singletons. Source: PBMCs, taken around atezolizumab (anti-PD-L1) treatment. The receptors come from a man between 65 and 85 years old with urothelial cancer. CDR3s include the opening cysteine and the closing phenylalanine or tryptophan. Fields, in order: V gene, CDR3 length, clone size, CDR3 protein. Rows give clone size only sometimes, using once, few, many, or a class for an expanded clone.

>TRBV7-9|16|few
CASSLTGDRVYEKLFF
>TRBV19|12|many
CASSIRGYGYTF
>TRBV30|12|.
CAWRVQDNEQFF
>TRBV5-4|14|.
CASSLRGGTNEQFF
>TRBV19|15|.
CASSDSGGGWDEQYF
>TRBV5-6|15|few
CASSFEREGADTQYF
>TRBV10-3|15|.
CAISTGQGVTGELFF
>TRBV7-9|16|.
CASRSRPGQGNTEAFF
>TRBV28|11|.
CASNNRREQFF
>TRBV11-2|15|.
CASSQPWGQAYEQYF
>TRBV2|15|.
CASSLNSATQETQYF
>TRBV6-1|13|.
CASSPITNEKLFF
>TRBV5-1|13|.
CASKAGANNEQFF
>TRBV29-1|15|.
CSAPFGQYPSYEQYF
>TRBV5-5|14|.
CASSLGGSANVLTF
>TRBV5-1|14|.
CASSLGSTNEKLFF
>TRBV5-1|14|few
CASSFIAGEETQYF
>TRBV6-5|14|.
CASMGGAPSREQYF
>TRBV2|15|.
CASSSGRQGIYEQYF
>TRBV6-1|15|once
CASSDRGQEGYEQYF
>TRBV28|16|.
CASSSSGQGGNQPQHF
>TRBV5-1|17|.
CASSLALGTGDTGELFF
>TRBV27|15|once
CASRLTTGVNYGYTF
>TRBV21-1|15|.
CASSTRDRATYEQYF
>TRBV7-2|15|.
CASSLVARGTGELFF
>TRBV6-1|15|.
CASGLSGDSNQPQHF
>TRBV4-1|15|.
CASSQLHSLVREQYF
>TRBV5-4|14|.
CASSFRDSQETQYF
>TRBV2|13|.
CASGADIYNEQFF
>TRBV5-1|14|.
CASKASGPYNEQFF
>TRBV6-1|11|.
CASDRAHEQYF
>TRBV7-9|18|few
CASSSVRDSSVSNRAQHF
>TRBV9|14|.
CASSVVGPGNTIYF
>TRBV19|15|.
CASSPGGTLSYEQYF
>TRBV5-5|15|once
CASSSRTSGTYEQYF
>TRBV15|16|.
CATSRVQGAGTDTQYF
>TRBV18|14|.
CASTKERSTDTQYF
>TRBV27|19|.
CASSPRDQGQGAISYEQYF
>TRBV4-1|14|once
CASRLASSYNEQFF
>TRBV6-6|14|.
CASSSGRNNYGYTF
>TRBV29-1|15|few
CSVNRRRGLSYEQYF
>TRBV5-1|15|.
CASSWGQGWDEKLFF
>TRBV4-1|15|.
CASSTKQVEGTEAFF
>TRBV6-4|11|.
CATRGMGGYTF
>TRBV11-3|16|.
CASSQAGGPWRNEQFF
>TRBV30|14|.
CAWSNLSPGTEAFF
>TRBV5-1|15|.
CASSLGDRTSDTQYF
>TRBV4-2|15|.
CASSQERDSKDTQYF
>TRBV5-5|16|.
CASSLELAGYTGELFF
>TRBV18|14|.
CASSPDTGSKKLFF
>TRBV7-8|18|.
CASTPSLSGDATNEKLFF
>TRBV5-1|13|.
CASSLPGGGEAFF
>TRBV10-2|14|few
CASTPSHLNEKLFF